The source of this T cell receptor (beta chain) is a study of blood T cell repertoires in COVID-19. About the study: Both acute and convalescent COVID-19 samples were obtained from the United States, Italy and Spain. From T cells, B-cell-depleted T cells, or PBMCs came the material, which was cDNA or gDNA.

CDR1 is MDHEN and CDR2 is SYDVKM in the germline V gene. The CDR3 spans 12 residues. Trimming stripped 6 bases from V and 8 bases from J, with 13 bases between. This clone appeared once. Data came from immunoSEQ multiplex PCR; TCRdb stores just in-frame clones and leaves some out. Of approximately 100,000 clones listed, about 89% are singletons. The source is a man aged 55 to 70 with acute or convalescent COVID-19. The chain employs TRBV28 and TRBJ1-2; maybe TRBD1 (6 bases). Sequencing input: peripheral blood. This CDR3 reads CASSGQPLGYTF. The CDR3 region has the DNA TGTGCCAGCAGCGGACAGCCCTTGGGCTACACCTTC.